This entry features one TCR beta chain sequence. Its matching antigen is unknown. This entry is derived from a study of CD8+ T cells in alopecia areata. Overall study context: Patients took tofacitinib for 6 to 18 months, followed by 6 drug-free months.

As the sequencing template, cDNA was produced by extracting RNA and reverse transcribing it. Data came from immunoSEQ multiplex PCR; TCRdb stores just in-frame clones and leaves some out. This sample has 110,000 to 150,000 clones, with about 60% found just once. Findings and limits, study-wide: Sequencing of scalp tissue also captures the resident alphabeta T cells of normal skin.

V lost 6 bases, J lost 5 bases, and 6 bases stayed unmatched. Germline CDR1 reads SQVTM; CDR2 reads ANQGSEA. This CDR3 is built from 12 residues. Alopecia areata patients provided lesional scalp punch biopsies and peripheral blood. PBMCs served as the source from which CD4+ and CD8+ T cells were sorted. The sequenced sample was CD4+ T cells sorted from blood, obtained at week 0. This TCR was sampled from a human donor with alopecia areata. V usage is TRBV29-1 and J usage is TRBJ1-1; 7 bases agree with TRBD1. CDR3 in amino acids: CSVLQGWTEAFF. DNA of the CDR3: TGCAGCGTCCTACAGGGGTGGACTGAAGCTTTCTTT.